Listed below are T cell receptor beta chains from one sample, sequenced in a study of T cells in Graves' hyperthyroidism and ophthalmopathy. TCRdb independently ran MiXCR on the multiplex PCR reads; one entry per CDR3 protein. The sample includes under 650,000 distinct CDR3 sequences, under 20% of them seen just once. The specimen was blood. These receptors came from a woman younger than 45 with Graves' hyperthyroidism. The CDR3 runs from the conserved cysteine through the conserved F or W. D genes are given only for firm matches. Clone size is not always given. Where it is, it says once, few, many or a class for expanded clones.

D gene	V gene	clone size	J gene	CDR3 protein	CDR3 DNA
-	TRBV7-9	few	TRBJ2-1	CASSLIRSHHNEQFF	TGTGCCAGCAGCTTAATCCGTAGCCACCACAATGAGCAGTTCTTC
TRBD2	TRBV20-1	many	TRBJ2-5	CSASDGRGETQYF	TGCAGTGCCAGCGACGGGAGGGGGGAGACCCAGTACTTC
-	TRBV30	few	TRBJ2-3	CAWSASSTDTQYF	TGTGCCTGGAGCGCTTCTAGCACAGATACGCAGTATTTT
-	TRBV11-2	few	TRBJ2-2	CASSFLLANTGELFF	TGTGCCAGCAGCTTTCTCCTAGCGAACACCGGGGAGCTGTTTTTT
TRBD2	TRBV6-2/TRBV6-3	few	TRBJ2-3	CASSYIAGALTDTQYF	TGTGCCAGCAGTTACATAGCGGGAGCCCTCACAGATACGCAGTATTTT
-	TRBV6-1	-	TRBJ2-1	CASSSSETEQFF	-
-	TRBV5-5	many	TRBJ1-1	CASSLLLGTPNTEAFF	TGTGCCAGCAGCCTACTACTCGGGACACCCAACACTGAAGCTTTCTTT
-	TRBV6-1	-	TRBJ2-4	CASSTPDIQYF	TGTGCCAGCAGTACCCCAGACATTCAGTACTTC
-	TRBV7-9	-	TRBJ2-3	CASSAAIVITDTQYF	TGTGCCAGCAGCGCAGCAATAGTAATCACAGATACGCAGTATTTT
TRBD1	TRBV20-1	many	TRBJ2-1	CSASPDRYNEQFF	TGCAGTGCTAGCCCGGACAGGTACAATGAGCAGTTCTTC
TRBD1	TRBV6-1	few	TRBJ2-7	CASSWGQDFYEQYF	TGTGCCAGCAGTTGGGGACAGGACTTCTACGAGCAGTACTTC
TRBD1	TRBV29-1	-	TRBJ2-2	CSSREGTGGTGELFF	TGCAGCTCACGTGAGGGGACAGGGGGCACCGGGGAGCTGTTTTTT
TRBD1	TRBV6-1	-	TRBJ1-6	CASRDTGAANSPLHF	TGTGCCAGCAGAGACACAGGGGCTGCTAATTCACCCCTCCACTTT
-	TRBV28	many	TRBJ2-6	CASSPLTGRGANVLTF	TGTGCCAGCAGTCCCCTAACAGGGAGAGGGGCCAACGTCCTGACTTTC
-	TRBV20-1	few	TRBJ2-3	CSARAGPPDTQYF	TGCAGTGCTAGGGCGGGACCCCCGGATACGCAGTATTTT
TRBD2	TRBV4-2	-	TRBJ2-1	CASSQDRGGAWNEQFF	TGTGCCAGCAGCCAAGACCGGGGGGGCGCGTGGAATGAGCAGTTCTTC
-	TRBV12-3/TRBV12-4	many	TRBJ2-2	CASIADQAGTGELFF	TGTGCCAGCATCGCGGACCAGGCGGGCACCGGGGAGCTGTTTTTT
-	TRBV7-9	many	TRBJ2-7	CASSYSVGDLGEQYF	TGTGCCAGCAGTTATAGTGTGGGGGACCTAGGGGAGCAGTACTTC
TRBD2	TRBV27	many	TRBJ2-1	CASRGSGKLHEQFF	TGTGCCAGCAGAGGTAGCGGGAAACTCCATGAGCAGTTCTTC
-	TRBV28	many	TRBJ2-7	CASSLSGKPYEQYF	TGTGCCAGCAGTTTGTCAGGGAAACCCTACGAGCAGTACTTC
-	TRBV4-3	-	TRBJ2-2	CASNEDTNTGELFF	TGCGCCAGCAACGAGGACACTAACACCGGGGAGCTGTTTTTT
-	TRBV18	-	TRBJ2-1	CASSPLTGRSDEQFF	TGTGCCAGCTCACCGTTGACAGGGAGGAGCGATGAGCAGTTCTTC
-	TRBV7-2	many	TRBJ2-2	CASSLVAGYAGELFF	TGTGCCAGCAGCTTAGTTGCGGGATACGCCGGGGAGCTGTTTTTT
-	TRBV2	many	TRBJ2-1	CASSELAIYNEQFF	TGTGCCAGCAGTGAACTAGCGATTTACAATGAGCAGTTCTTC
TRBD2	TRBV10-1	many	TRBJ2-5	CASSEILLAGEEETQYF	TGCGCCAGCAGTGAAATACTACTAGCGGGAGAGGAGGAGACCCAGTACTTC
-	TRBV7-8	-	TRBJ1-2	CASSRVSDYGYTF	TGTGCCAGCAGCCGGGTCAGTGACTATGGCTACACCTTC
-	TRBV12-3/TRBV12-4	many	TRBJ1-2	CASTVGYGYTF	TGTGCCAGTACAGTGGGGTATGGCTACACCTTC
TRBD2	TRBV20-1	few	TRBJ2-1	CSARHTLAGSSNEQFF	TGCAGTGCTAGGCACACACTAGCGGGATCGAGCAATGAGCAGTTCTTC
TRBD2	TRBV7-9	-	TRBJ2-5	CASSRIIAGDGRTQYF	TGTGCCAGCAGCCGTATAATAGCGGGAGACGGAAGGACCCAGTACTTC
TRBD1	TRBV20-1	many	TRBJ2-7	CSPKGAGYEQYF	TGCAGCCCAAAGGGGGCTGGGTACGAGCAGTACTTC
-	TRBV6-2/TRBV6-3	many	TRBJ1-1	CASGSRSGEAFF	TGTGCCAGCGGAAGCAGGTCCGGGGAAGCTTTCTTT